These T cell receptor beta chains were read from a single sample in a study of CD8+ T cells in alopecia areata. TCRdb keeps only in-frame clones here, not all; method: immunoSEQ multiplex PCR. Counted here are over 150,000 clones, 60% occurring once; the ten biggest clones make up 14%. This specimen was CD4+ T cells sorted from blood, taken at week 24, from a patient treated with tofacitinib. These receptors all stem from a human donor with alopecia areata. Both conserved end residues are part of each CDR3. Each record gives: J gene, D gene, clone size, V gene, CDR3 length, CDR3 protein, CDR3 DNA. D genes are given only for firm matches. Size is omitted from some rows. Given values are once, few, many or a class for expanded clones.

J gene: TRBJ2-2; D gene: -; clone size: few; V gene: TRBV2; CDR3 length: 14; CDR3 protein: CASRQGSNTGELFF; CDR3 DNA: TGTGCCAGCAGACAGGGATCTAACACCGGGGAGCTGTTTTTT
J gene: TRBJ2-5; D gene: TRBD2; clone size: -; V gene: TRBV7-7; CDR3 length: 14; CDR3 protein: CASIKLAGQETQYF; CDR3 DNA: TGTGCTAGCATCAAACTAGCGGGCCAAGAGACCCAGTACTTC
J gene: TRBJ1-2; D gene: -; clone size: -; V gene: TRBV4-3; CDR3 length: 15; CDR3 protein: CASSPRTELNYGYTF; CDR3 DNA: TGCGCCAGCAGCCCACGGACCGAGCTTAACTATGGCTACACCTTC
J gene: TRBJ1-5; D gene: -; clone size: few; V gene: TRBV5-1; CDR3 length: 14; CDR3 protein: CASSLGPMGQPQHF; CDR3 DNA: TGCGCCAGCAGCTTGGGTCCTATGGGTCAGCCCCAGCATTTT
J gene: TRBJ2-6; D gene: -; clone size: -; V gene: TRBV19; CDR3 length: 14; CDR3 protein: CASSLTFGANVLTF; CDR3 DNA: TGTGCCAGTAGTTTGACCTTCGGGGCCAACGTCCTGACTTTC
J gene: TRBJ1-1; D gene: -; clone size: -; V gene: TRBV29-1; CDR3 length: 12; CDR3 protein: CSVGQMNTEAFF; CDR3 DNA: TGCAGCGTTGGACAGATGAACACTGAAGCTTTCTTT
J gene: TRBJ1-1; D gene: -; clone size: -; V gene: TRBV29-1; CDR3 length: 12; CDR3 protein: CSAGDGNTEAFF; CDR3 DNA: TGCAGCGCTGGGGACGGGAACACTGAAGCTTTCTTT
J gene: TRBJ2-1; D gene: -; clone size: -; V gene: TRBV4-1; CDR3 length: 13; CDR3 protein: CASSQEVEVEQFF; CDR3 DNA: TGCGCCAGCAGCCAAGAAGTGGAAGTTGAGCAGTTCTTC
J gene: TRBJ2-3; D gene: TRBD1; clone size: -; V gene: TRBV25-1; CDR3 length: 14; CDR3 protein: CASSGTGWGNTQYF; CDR3 DNA: TGTGCCAGCAGTGGGACAGGGTGGGGGAATACGCAGTATTTT
J gene: TRBJ2-1; D gene: TRBD1; clone size: -; V gene: TRBV5-1; CDR3 length: 13; CDR3 protein: CASSPDRVYEQFF; CDR3 DNA: TGCGCCAGCAGCCCCGACAGGGTCTATGAGCAGTTCTTC
J gene: TRBJ2-3; D gene: TRBD2; clone size: few; V gene: TRBV2; CDR3 length: 13; CDR3 protein: CASRAGSTDTQYF; CDR3 DNA: TGTGCCAGCAGAGCGGGGAGCACAGATACGCAGTATTTT
J gene: TRBJ2-7; D gene: TRBD1; clone size: many; V gene: TRBV7-9; CDR3 length: 14; CDR3 protein: CASSKGQGSYEQYF; CDR3 DNA: TGTGCCAGCAGCAAGGGACAGGGCTCCTACGAGCAGTACTTC
J gene: TRBJ2-7; D gene: TRBD2; clone size: few; V gene: TRBV20-1; CDR3 length: 11; CDR3 protein: CSASGGAEQYF; CDR3 DNA: TGCAGTGCTAGCGGGGGGGCCGAGCAGTACTTC
J gene: TRBJ2-7; D gene: TRBD1; clone size: -; V gene: TRBV5-1; CDR3 length: 14; CDR3 protein: CANQLGTGSYEQYF; CDR3 DNA: TGCGCCAACCAACTCGGGACAGGGTCCTACGAGCAGTACTTC
J gene: TRBJ2-2; D gene: TRBD2; clone size: -; V gene: TRBV7-2; CDR3 length: 16; CDR3 protein: CASSLGASGGTGELFF; CDR3 DNA: TGTGCCAGCAGCTTAGGGGCTAGCGGGGGCACCGGGGAGCTGTTTTTT